Listed below are T cell receptor beta chains from one sample, sequenced in a study of T cell changes during pregnancy in multiple sclerosis. Sequenced by immunoSEQ multiplex PCR; TCRdb stores in-frame clones only, minus some. Of 45,000 to 50,000 clones listed, 92% are singletons. This specimen consisted of CD4+ T cells from peripheral blood mononuclear cells, obtained in the second trimester of pregnancy. The receptors stem from a female donor in good health, enrolled as a control in a pregnancy study. CDR3s include the opening cysteine and the closing phenylalanine or tryptophan. The D gene is left open where the match is weak. Part of the rows lack a size; the others show once, few, many or a class for expanded clones.

>TRBV7-2|TRBJ1-2|-|-
TGTGCCAGCAGCTTAGGACTGCACGACTATGGCTACACCTTC
CASSLGLHDYGYTF
>TRBV10-3|TRBJ1-3|-|-
TGTGCCATCAGTGACGTCCCTGGAAACACCATATATTTT
CAISDVPGNTIYF
>TRBV14|TRBJ2-2|TRBD1|-
TGTGCCAGCAGCCCAGCCTGGACAGGGAACACCGGGGAGCTGTTTTTT
CASSPAWTGNTGELFF
>TRBV6-5|TRBJ2-5|TRBD2|-
TGTGCCAGCAGAACACCGGGACTAGCAGCGACCCAGTACTTC
CASRTPGLAATQYF
>TRBV7-3|TRBJ1-1|TRBD1|-
TGTGCCAGCAGCTTGGACAGGGGTGGGGACACTGAAGCTTTCTTT
CASSLDRGGDTEAFF
>TRBV5-4|TRBJ1-1|-|-
TGTGCCAGCAGCCTCCAGGGGATGAACACTGAAGCTTTCTTT
CASSLQGMNTEAFF
>TRBV4-2|TRBJ1-3|-|-
TGTGCCAGCACCGTCCCGGGGAGCTCTGGAAACACCATATATTTT
CASTVPGSSGNTIYF
>TRBV14|TRBJ1-2|-|-
TGTGCCAGCAGCCCCTCGTACCGGGAACCCTATGGCTACACCTTC
CASSPSYREPYGYTF
>TRBV2|TRBJ1-6|TRBD1|once
TGTGCCAGCAGTAGACAGGGCCCTAATTCACCCCTCCACTTT
CASSRQGPNSPLHF
>TRBV5-5|TRBJ2-4|-|once
TGTGCCAGCAGCTCCGCCGGGTCTTCCATGGGCATTCAGTACTTC
CASSSAGSSMGIQYF
>TRBV30|TRBJ1-4|-|-
TGTGCCTGGAGTAGAGATGAAAAACTGTTTTTT
CAWSRDEKLFF
>TRBV5-1|TRBJ2-1|-|-
TGCGCCAGCAGCCCGGGGGGCGGCAGCTCCTACAATGAGCAGTTCTTC
CASSPGGGSSYNEQFF
>TRBV27|TRBJ2-7|-|-
TGTGCCAGCAAGGTCTTCGGGGAGGAGGGCTCCTACGAGCAGTACTTC
CASKVFGEEGSYEQYF
>TRBV27|TRBJ2-5|-|-
TGTGCCAGCAGTCAAACAGGAGAGACCCAGTACTTC
CASSQTGETQYF
>TRBV6-1|TRBJ1-1|TRBD1|-
TGTGCCAGCAACCAAGGGACAGCGAACACTGAAGCTTTCTTT
CASNQGTANTEAFF
>TRBV30|TRBJ2-1|-|-
TGTGCCTGGAGTGTGGGCGGGTCCTTAGATGAGCAGTTCTTC
CAWSVGGSLDEQFF
>TRBV5-1|TRBJ2-2|TRBD1|-
TGCGCCAGCAGCTTCCCCGAGGGGGCCACCGGGGAGCTGTTTTTT
CASSFPEGATGELFF
>TRBV7-3|TRBJ2-1|TRBD2|-
TGTGCCAGCAGCCCCCCTGGGGCGGGGGACTACAATGAGCAGTTCTTC
CASSPPGAGDYNEQFF
>TRBV10-3|TRBJ2-5|TRBD2|-
TGTGCCATCAGTGAGTCTAGAGGAGCGGGGGGCCAAGAGACCCAGTACTTC
CAISESRGAGGQETQYF
>TRBV19|TRBJ2-1|TRBD2|few
TGTGCCAGTAGGACTAGCGGGGGGGCCGAAAAGGTCAATGAGCAGTTCTTC
CASRTSGGAEKVNEQFF
>TRBV2|TRBJ1-6|-|few
TGTGCCAGCAGTGGGAGACAGGTCTATAATTCACCCCTCCACTTT
CASSGRQVYNSPLHF
>TRBV19|TRBJ1-2|TRBD1|-
TGTGCCAGTAGCCCGACAGGGGGCAGGTATGGCTACACCTTC
CASSPTGGRYGYTF
>TRBV6-6|TRBJ1-1|-|-
TGTGCCAGCAGCTGGGACACTGTTAACACTGAAGCTTTCTTT
CASSWDTVNTEAFF
>TRBV4-3|TRBJ1-5|-|-
TGCGCCAGCAGCCAAGATCGAGGGGCGGGGTCGAAGCCCCAGCATTTT
CASSQDRGAGSKPQHF
>TRBV19|TRBJ1-6|TRBD1|few
TGTGCCAGTAGTCCGAGGAAGGACAGGGTTGGTTCACCCCTCCACTTT
CASSPRKDRVGSPLHF
>TRBV4-3|TRBJ1-6|-|-
TGCGCCAGCAGCCAAGTAGCAGGGGTAGGCAATTCACCCCTCCACTTT
CASSQVAGVGNSPLHF
>TRBV19|TRBJ2-7|-|few
TGTGCCAGTAGTATGGTCAGGGGCTACGAGCAGTACTTC
CASSMVRGYEQYF
>TRBV4-1|TRBJ2-1|TRBD2|-
TGCGCCAGCAGCCGAACCCTTAGCGGGGGGGCAAGGAATGAGCAGTTCTTC
CASSRTLSGGARNEQFF
>TRBV4-3|TRBJ2-3|-|-
TGCGCCAGCAGCCAAGTTGGGGCGGATACGCAGTATTTT
CASSQVGADTQYF
>TRBV7-2|TRBJ1-4|-|-
TGTGCCAGCAGCTTATCGGCAGGCAGCGGTAATGAAAAACTGTTTTTT
CASSLSAGSGNEKLFF
>TRBV7-2|TRBJ2-5|TRBD2|-
TGTGCCAGCAGCTTAGTGGCTAGCGGGGGGGAAGAGACCCAGTACTTC
CASSLVASGGEETQYF
>TRBV7-9|TRBJ2-5|-|-
TGTGCCAGCAGCCCCCGGGTAGCGGCGCGCCAAGAGACCCAGTACTTC
CASSPRVAARQETQYF
>TRBV7-2|TRBJ1-4|TRBD1|-
TGTGCCAGCAGACCTCAGGGGGCGAATGAAAAACTGTTTTTT
CASRPQGANEKLFF
>TRBV4-1|TRBJ1-3|-|-
TGCGCCAGCAGCCCAGGGTTTCTTGGAAACACCATATATTTT
CASSPGFLGNTIYF
>TRBV7-2|TRBJ1-1|TRBD1|-
TGTGCCAGCAGACCCGGGACAGTTAACACTGAAGCTTTCTTT
CASRPGTVNTEAFF
>TRBV9|TRBJ2-5|-|-
TGTGCCAGCAGCCTTGAAGGGGCACAAGAGACCCAGTACTTC
CASSLEGAQETQYF
>TRBV7-3|TRBJ2-5|-|-
TGTGCCAGCAGCTCAATACGGCAAGAGACCCAGTACTTC
CASSSIRQETQYF
>TRBV5-5|TRBJ1-1|-|-
TGTGCCAGCAGCCCTCCGACAATCATGAACACTGAAGCTTTCTTT
CASSPPTIMNTEAFF
>TRBV11-1|TRBJ2-1|TRBD1|-
TGTGCCAGCAGCCCCAACCCGGGACAGGGCCGTAATGAGCAGTTCTTC
CASSPNPGQGRNEQFF
>TRBV5-4|TRBJ2-5|-|once
TGTGCCAGCAGCTTGAATAGGGGCGCGGAAGCAGAGACCCAGTACTTC
CASSLNRGAEAETQYF
>TRBV4-1|TRBJ2-5|-|-
TGCGCCAGCAGCCAAGGGTCTTACGGCCCCGGGAGAGAGACCCAGTACTTC
CASSQGSYGPGRETQYF
>TRBV19|TRBJ1-2|-|-
TGTGCCAGTAGTATCCGAGGGTCGGGGGACGCTAACTATGGCTACACCTTC
CASSIRGSGDANYGYTF
>TRBV19|TRBJ2-1|TRBD2|-
TGTGCCAGTAGTATTCCCCTAGCGGTGCTCAATGAGCAGTTCTTC
CASSIPLAVLNEQFF
>TRBV10-1|TRBJ1-4|TRBD1|-
TGCGCCAGCAACAGGGGGCGTGCTAATGAAAAACTGTTTTTT
CASNRGRANEKLFF
>TRBV9|TRBJ2-3|TRBD2|-
TGTGCCAGCAGCGGCTGGCGGGGGGGCACAGATACGCAGTATTTT
CASSGWRGGTDTQYF
>TRBV4-1|TRBJ2-1|TRBD2|-
TGCGCCAGCAGCCAACCAGTGACTAGCGGGGGGGCTAATGAGCAGTTCTTC
CASSQPVTSGGANEQFF
>TRBV7-9|TRBJ1-1|TRBD1|-
TGTGCCAGCAGCTTAGTTAGTGGGTCAGGGGGGATCTACACTGAAGCTTTCTTT
CASSLVSGSGGIYTEAFF
>TRBV19|TRBJ1-4|-|-
TGTGCCAGATCAGGTATATGCGCCGCAACTAATGAAAAACTGTTTTTT
CARSGICAATNEKLFF